These 22 T cell receptor beta chains share one sample of origin, sequenced in a study of shared clonotypes between healthy human individuals. Assay used: immunoSEQ multiplex PCR; TCRdb lists only in-frame clones, some missing. The sample consists of 2,500,000 or so clones, more than 80% of them appearing once. Sequencing used naive CD4+ T cells sorted from blood. The subset here: CD45RA+ positively selected. The origin of the receptors is a man aged 18 to 29 in good health.

Written as DNA, the CDR3 is TGTGCCAGCAGCTCAAGACTAGCGGGAGAATGGGTCACAGATACGCAGTATTTT. Its protein is CASSSRLAGEWVTDTQYF. This sequence joins TRBV7-2 and TRBJ2-3; TRBD2 aligns across 12 bases. The germline gives CDR1 SGHTA, CDR2 FQGNSA. With 4 bases clipped from V and 2 bases from J, the junction kept 10 bases outside the gene matches. The CDR3 sequence is 18 residues long.

A remark on this clone: The same CDR3 also results from other DNA sequences found in this sample. The CDR3 protein is CASSLAGTTDTQYF. In nucleotides, the CDR3 is TGCGCCAGCAGCTTGGCAGGGACCACAGATACGCAGTATTTT. The V call is TRBV5-1, the J call TRBJ2-3, with D perhaps being TRBD1 or TRBD2 (5 bases each). Trimming removed 0 bases from V and 2 bases from J, with 7 bases in between. CDR1 and CDR2 (germline): SGHRS, YFSETQ. The CDR3 has 14 amino acids.

The rearrangement links TRBV15 to TRBJ2-3; 9 bases match TRBD2. V was clipped by 2 bases and J by 1 base; unmatched bases: 1. This CDR3 region has 15 residues. Germline assignment: CDR1 LNHNV and CDR2 YYDKDF (reference sequence). For the CDR3, the DNA is TGTGCCACCAGCAGAAAGCGGGGGGGCACAGATACGCAGTATTTT. It translates to CATSRKRGGTDTQYF.

The chain recombines TRBV5-8 with TRBJ2-7; D unresolved. Germline V CDR1 and CDR2: SGHTS, YDEGEE. The CDR3 length is 13 residues. V lost 1 base and J lost 7, with 12 bases in between. The CDR3 nucleotides are TGTGCCAGCAGCTTGTACGGGTGGGATGAGCAGTACTTC. This gives the protein CASSLYGWDEQYF.

The V and J genes are TRBV30 and TRBJ1-5; the match to TRBD1 covers 12 bases. The CDR3 contains 14 residues. Per germline, CDR1 GTSNPN and CDR2 SVGIG (reference sequence). The J segment lost 7 bases and the V segment lost 4 bases, leaving 5 bases of the junction unmatched. The CDR3 nucleotides are TGTGCCTGGACAGGGACAGGGGGCGTCCAGCCCCAGCATTTT. It translates to CAWTGTGGVQPQHF.

The V gene is TRBV2, the J gene TRBJ1-5; TRBD1 matches at 10 bases. Germline lookup yields CDR1 SNHLY and CDR2 FYNNEI. V gave up 6 bases and J gave up 4 bases; unmatched junction bases: 6. The CDR3 contains 15 residues. CDR3 residues: CASRGQGNLNQPQHF. CDR3 nucleotide sequence: TGTGCCAGCAGGGGACAGGGGAACCTAAATCAGCCCCAGCATTTT. Filled out from reference TRBV2 and TRBJ1-5, the complete variable domain reads EPEVTQTPSHQVTQMGQEVILRCVPISNHLYFYWYRQILGQKVEFLVSFYNNEISEKSEIFDDQFSVERPDGSNFTLKIRSTKLEDSAMYFCASRGQGNLNQPQHFGDGTRLSIL.

The rearrangement uses TRBV5-6 and TRBJ2-2; D uncertain. The V end was cut by 0 bases, the J end by 3 bases, with 6 bases between. Germline lookup yields CDR1 SGHDT and CDR2 YYEEEE. The CDR3 covers 14 residues. CDR3 sequence (DNA): TGTGCCAGCAGCTTGGCAGGTCACACCGGGGAGCTGTTTTTT. Its protein product is CASSLAGHTGELFF.

Turning to this clone: This same CDR3 is encoded by further DNA sequences in the sample. This chain connects TRBV5-6 to TRBJ2-3, with D maybe TRBD2 (5 bases). The germline CDR1 and CDR2 sequences are SGHDT and YYEEEE. The CDR3 sequence is 13 residues long. Trimming stripped 1 base from V and 3 bases from J, with 6 bases between. The CDR3 sequence: CASSLTGTDTQYF. The CDR3 DNA is TGTGCCAGCAGCTTGACGGGGACAGATACGCAGTATTTT.

The chain employs TRBV4-3 and TRBJ1-6, with D possibly TRBD1 on 6 matching bases. CDR3 length: 15 residues. The germline gives CDR1 LGHNA, CDR2 YSLEER. Trimming stripped 4 bases from V and 9 bases from J, with 16 bases between. In DNA, the CDR3 is TGCGCCAGCAGCCTAGGGGGGGTCGAAGGTTCACCCCTCCACTTT. This gives the protein CASSLGGVEGSPLHF.

This rearrangement joins TRBV30 to TRBJ2-7, with a weak D call TRBD1 (5 bases). The V end was cut by 2 bases, the J end by 5 bases, with 10 bases between. The germline V gene encodes CDR1 GTSNPN and CDR2 SVGIG (reference sequence). The CDR3 is made up of 12 amino acids. The CDR3 bases are TGTGCCTGGAGTTCCAGGGCTAACGAGCAGTACTTC. Translating gives CAWSSRANEQYF.

This clone was detected only once. CDR3: CASSTSSSYNSPLHF. The DNA of the CDR3 is TGTGCCAGCAGCACGTCCAGCTCCTATAATTCACCCCTCCACTTT. J is TRBJ1-6 and V is TRBV7-3; D is ambiguous. Between the trimmed V and J ends, which lost 5 bases and 0 bases, there was a span of 8 bases. The CDR3 spans 15 residues. CDR1 is SGHTA, CDR2 FQGTGA, per germline.

The sample holds a few counts of this clone. The chain employs TRBV20-1 and TRBJ1-1; D call uncertain. The CDR3 loop spans 11 amino acids. V dropped 0 bases and J dropped 8 bases, with 7 bases sitting between them. Looked up from germline, CDR1 is DFQATT and CDR2 is SNEGSKA (reference sequence). DNA for the CDR3: TGCAGTGCTAGAGATCGTCCCGAAGCTTTCTTT. Its translation: CSARDRPEAFF.

The rearrangement links TRBV10-2 to TRBJ1-1, with D perhaps matching TRBD1 (6 bases). Germline-derived CDR1 and CDR2 are WSHSY and SAAADI. CDR3 size: 14 residues. Trimming took off 6 bases at V and 6 bases at J, with 17 bases between the two ends. CDR3 region: CASRGGQGNAEAFF. CDR3 bases: TGCGCCAGCAGGGGGGGGCAGGGCAACGCTGAAGCTTTCTTT.

The chain joins TRBV4-1 to TRBJ2-7; D is unclear. The CDR3 consists of 14 residues. Germline CDR1 reads MGHRA; CDR2 reads YSYEKL. V lost 4 bases and J lost 5, with 15 bases in between. CDR3 nucleotide sequence: TGCGCCAGCAGCCGACCGGGCAATCGCGACGAGCAGTACTTC. Translated: CASSRPGNRDEQYF.

The CDR3: CAISSTGDNYGYTF. For the CDR3, the DNA is TGTGCCATCTCGTCGACAGGGGATAACTATGGCTACACCTTC. This chain connects TRBV7-9 to TRBJ1-2, with 8 nucleotides matching TRBD1. The germline gives CDR1 SEHNR, CDR2 FQNEAQ (reference sequence). The junction had 8 bases not matched to a gene; V was cut back by 10 bases and J by 1 base. CDR3 length equals 14 residues.

The chain recombines TRBV7-2 with TRBJ2-3; the D gene is possibly TRBD2 (5 bases). V was shortened by 1 base and J by 3 bases, with 11 bases between the two germline ends. Germline V gene lookup returns CDR1 SGHTA and CDR2 FQGNSA. The CDR3 spans 15 residues. For the CDR3, the DNA is TGTGCCAGCAGCTTAGAGGGAGCGAAGACAGATACGCAGTATTTT. Amino acids: CASSLEGAKTDTQYF.

The V call is TRBV6-6, the J call TRBJ2-1, with D maybe TRBD2 (5 bases). Per the germline V gene, CDR1 is MNHNY and CDR2 is SVGAGI (reference sequence). This CDR3 spans 13 amino acids. V lost 6 bases, J lost 5 bases, and 11 bases lay in between. The CDR3 region has the DNA TGTGCCAGCAGCCCAACGGGGAACAATGAGCAGTTCTTC. Translated: CASSPTGNNEQFF.

The chain has TRBV19 and TRBJ2-7; D is undetermined. The germline gives CDR1 LNHDA, CDR2 SQIVND (reference sequence). Trimming pared 5 bases from V and 5 bases from J, leaving 7 bases between. The CDR3 covers 11 residues. The CDR3 DNA reads TGTGCCAGTAGTGCCAACCACGAGCAGTACTTC. Amino acid sequence: CASSANHEQYF.

This clone has just one count. The chain has TRBV7-2 and TRBJ2-7, with 8 bases fitting TRBD2. Germline V gives CDR1 SGHTA, CDR2 FQGNSA. Trimming took 6 bases from V and 3 from J; bases not matched to a gene: 10. The CDR3 is made up of 15 amino acids. This CDR3 reads CASRGAGLVGYEQYF. CDR3 DNA sequence: TGTGCCAGCAGAGGGGCGGGACTAGTGGGCTACGAGCAGTACTTC.

The chain uses TRBV4-1 and TRBJ1-2, with TRBD1 identical over 11 bases. The length of the CDR3 is 16 residues. V lost 2 bases, J lost 2 bases, and 4 bases stayed unmatched. CDR1 and CDR2 from the germline V gene are MGHRA and YSYEKL. CDR3 DNA sequence: TGCGCCAGCAGCCAACTACGGACAGGGGGCAACTATGGCTACACCTTC. Translating gives CASSQLRTGGNYGYTF.

To note about this clone: Within the sample, other DNA sequences also encode this same CDR3. The rearrangement links TRBV9 to TRBJ2-3; perhaps TRBD1 as D (6 bases). The CDR3 contains 15 residues. CDR1 is SGDLS, CDR2 YYNGEE, per germline. The V end lost 0 bases, the J end lost 0 bases, and 8 bases lay between the germline ends. The chain's CDR3 is CASSVGGGSTDTQYF. In DNA form, the CDR3 reads TGTGCCAGCAGCGTAGGAGGGGGAAGCACAGATACGCAGTATTTT.

The table lists this clone with a count of one. CDR3 sequence reads: CATSRGPSKALEAFF. The CDR3 nucleotides are TGTGCCACCAGCAGGGGGCCGTCCAAGGCCCTAGAAGCTTTCTTT. The V call is TRBV15, the J call TRBJ1-1; a possible D gene is TRBD1 (5 bases). This CDR3 contains 15 residues. Trimming pared 3 bases from V and 8 bases from J, leaving 19 bases between. CDR1 and CDR2 (germline): LNHNV, YYDKDF (reference sequence).